The T cell receptor (beta chain) under discussion was sequenced for a study of blood T cell repertoires in COVID-19. The repertoire was sequenced with immunoSEQ multiplex PCR; TCRdb's copy has only in-frame clones and lacks some. The repertoire holds more than 200,000 clones, with 70% to 90% as singletons. The CDR3 length is 14 residues. V dropped 9 bases and J dropped 0 bases, with 12 bases sitting between them. Germline V gene data show CDR1 as SGHNT and CDR2 as YYREEE (reference sequence). The specimen was peripheral blood. The J gene is TRBJ2-2, the V gene TRBV5-4; D is possibly TRBD2 (5 bases). The sequence was obtained from a man aged 25 to 45 with active or convalescent COVID-19. CDR3 DNA: TGTGCCATCCGGAAGGAGGCGAACACCGGGGAGCTGTTTTTT. Protein sequence: CAIRKEANTGELFF.